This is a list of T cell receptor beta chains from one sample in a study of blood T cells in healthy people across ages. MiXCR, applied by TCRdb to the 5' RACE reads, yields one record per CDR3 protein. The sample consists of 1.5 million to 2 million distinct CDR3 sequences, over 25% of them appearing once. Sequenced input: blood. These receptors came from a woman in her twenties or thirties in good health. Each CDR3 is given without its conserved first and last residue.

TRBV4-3,ASSQVQGGFSNTEAF
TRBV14,ASSQDGQGAVGGYT
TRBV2,ASSTSPGGTQY
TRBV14,ASSSPYLNYNEQY
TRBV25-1,ASSGVFANTGELF
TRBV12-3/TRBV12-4,ASNRSGGLTQY
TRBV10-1,ASGRTSRGEQF
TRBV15,ATSRVAGGFTDTQY
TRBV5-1,ASSSPDKGCREQY
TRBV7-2,ASSFWYEQY
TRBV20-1,SASPPGQGVDTQY
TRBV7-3,ASSLNGLAGATDTQY
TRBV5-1,ASRGDRAAT
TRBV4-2,ASSQDLVAAGTDTQY
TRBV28,ASSLIAENSPLH
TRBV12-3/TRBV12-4,ASSLQGAGYEQY
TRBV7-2,ASSSPETGGRCNEQF
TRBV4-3,ASSLQDNYEQY
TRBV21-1,ASSKESLGRPIYGYT
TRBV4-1,ASSQRGTAERDGAF
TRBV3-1,ASSQLRNTGELF
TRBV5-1,AISQDGRWTEAF
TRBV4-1,ASSQDSGEPYEQY
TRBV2,ASSGGTGKKDIQY
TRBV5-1,ASSFFSSGYNEQF
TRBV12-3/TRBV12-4,ASSFTGKHYGYT
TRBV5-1,AGSLAGNPNTGELF
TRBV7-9,ASSHPPSGKHNLWNIQY
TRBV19,ASSTTTSGTTDTQY
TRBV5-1,ASSTQGQTNTEAF
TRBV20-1,SARVPAQETQH
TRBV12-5,ASGSSGTGPREQY
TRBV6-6,ASSYSDDYGYT
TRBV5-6,ASSNRLAGGTYEQY
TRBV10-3,AISDPTSEGTDTQY
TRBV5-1,ASSLDPSGGLNTGELF
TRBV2,ASSSLFQETQY
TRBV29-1,SVIQGGGYT
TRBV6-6,ASMEGGPFYGYT
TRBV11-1,ASSYHSGTGFYEQY